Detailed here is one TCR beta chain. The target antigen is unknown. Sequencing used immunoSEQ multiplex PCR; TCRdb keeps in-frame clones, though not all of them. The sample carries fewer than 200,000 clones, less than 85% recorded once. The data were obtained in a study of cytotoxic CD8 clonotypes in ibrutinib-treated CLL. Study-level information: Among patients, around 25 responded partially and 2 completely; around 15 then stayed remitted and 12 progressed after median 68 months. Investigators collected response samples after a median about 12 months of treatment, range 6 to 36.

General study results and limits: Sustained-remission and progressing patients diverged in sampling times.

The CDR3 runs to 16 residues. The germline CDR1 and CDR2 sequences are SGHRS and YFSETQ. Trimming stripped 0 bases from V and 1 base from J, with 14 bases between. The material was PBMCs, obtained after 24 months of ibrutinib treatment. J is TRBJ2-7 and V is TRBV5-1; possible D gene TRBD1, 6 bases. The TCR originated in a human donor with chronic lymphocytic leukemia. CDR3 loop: CASSLGSGAGSYEQYF. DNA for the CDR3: TGCGCCAGCAGCTTGGGGTCAGGGGCCGGGTCCTACGAGCAGTACTTC.